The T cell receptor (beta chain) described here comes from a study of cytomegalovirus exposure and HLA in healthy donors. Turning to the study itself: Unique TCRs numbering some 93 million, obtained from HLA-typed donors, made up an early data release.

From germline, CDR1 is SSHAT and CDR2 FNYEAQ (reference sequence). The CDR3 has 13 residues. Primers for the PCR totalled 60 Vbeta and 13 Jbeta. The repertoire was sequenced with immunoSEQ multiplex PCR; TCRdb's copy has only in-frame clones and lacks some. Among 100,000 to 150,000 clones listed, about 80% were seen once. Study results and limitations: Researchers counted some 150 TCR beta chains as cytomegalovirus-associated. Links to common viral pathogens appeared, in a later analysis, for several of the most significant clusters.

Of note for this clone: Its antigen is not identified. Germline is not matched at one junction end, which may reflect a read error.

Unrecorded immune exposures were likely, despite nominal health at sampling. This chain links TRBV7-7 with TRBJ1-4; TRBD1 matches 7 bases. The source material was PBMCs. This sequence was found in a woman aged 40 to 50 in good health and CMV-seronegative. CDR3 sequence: CASSLDRNEKLFF. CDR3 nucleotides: TGTGCTAGCAGCTTGGACAGGAATGAAAAACTGTTTTTT.